This TCR beta chain was recorded in a study of T-cell reconstitution after alpha-beta-depleted transplantation in children. Losses at the gene ends were 3 bases for V and 5 bases for J; bases not matched to a gene: 4. This CDR3 is 14 amino acids long. Germline V gene lookup returns CDR1 SGHVS and CDR2 FNYEAQ. Unique molecular identifiers were built into the TCRbeta library. TCRdb ran MiXCR on the PCR reads and lists one entry per CDR3 protein. The sample has roughly 500,000 distinct CDR3 sequences; 32% are singletons. The chain has TRBV7-6 and TRBJ2-3; 8 bases line up with TRBD2. The sequence was collected from a human donor who donated a stem cell graft to a child with aplastic anemia. The source material was PBMCs from the stem cell graft donor, sampled from the stem cell graft. As DNA, the CDR3 is TGTGCCAGCAGCTTTCCCGGGAGGGGAGATACGCAGTATTTT. Its protein is CASSFPGRGDTQYF.